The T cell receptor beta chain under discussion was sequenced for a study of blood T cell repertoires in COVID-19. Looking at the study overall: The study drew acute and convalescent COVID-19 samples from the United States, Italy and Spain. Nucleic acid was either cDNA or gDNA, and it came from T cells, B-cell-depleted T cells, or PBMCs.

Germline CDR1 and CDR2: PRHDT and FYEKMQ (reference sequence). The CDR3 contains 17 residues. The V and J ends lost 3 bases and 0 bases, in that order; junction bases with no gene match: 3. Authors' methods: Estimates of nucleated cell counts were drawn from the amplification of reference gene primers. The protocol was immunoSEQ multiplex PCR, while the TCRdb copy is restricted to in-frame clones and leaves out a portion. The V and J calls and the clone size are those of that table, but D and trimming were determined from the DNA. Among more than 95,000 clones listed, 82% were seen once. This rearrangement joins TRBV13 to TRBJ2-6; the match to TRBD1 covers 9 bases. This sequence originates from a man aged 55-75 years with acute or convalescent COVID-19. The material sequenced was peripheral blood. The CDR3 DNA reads TGTGCCAGCAGCTTGACAGGGGGGAACTCTGGGGCCAACGTCCTGACTTTC. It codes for CASSLTGGNSGANVLTF.